The T cell receptor beta chain under discussion was sequenced for a study of vaccination effects on CD4 cells after COVID-19. This clone was recorded a few times. Its antigen is as yet unknown. Culturing for around 10 days preceded CD4+ T cell isolation. Libraries were prepared by immunoSEQ multiplex PCR; TCRdb keeps only in-frame clonotypes and omits some of them. The table includes 50,000 to 75,000 clones, 65% to 75% detected once. The germline V gene has CDR1 SGHRS and CDR2 YFSETQ. This CDR3 has 13 residues. V was cut by 4 bases and J by 4 bases, with 11 bases left in between. The TCR sequence derives from a human donor who had a prior SARS-CoV-2 infection. This specimen was CD4+ T cells from PBMCs cultured without peptide, taken before COVID-19 vaccination. The genes are TRBV5-1 and TRBJ1-1; possibly TRBD1 for D (5 bases). The CDR3 bases are TGCGCCAGCAGCGGGGACCCCAGCACTGAAGCTTTCTTT. The encoded protein is CASSGDPSTEAFF. Full variable domain (rest looked up from reference TRBV5-1 and TRBJ1-1): KAGVTQTPRYLIKTRGQQVTLSCSPISGHRSVSWYQQTPGQGLQFLFEYFSETQRNKGNFPGRFSGRQFSNSRSEMNVSTLELGDSALYLCASSGDPSTEAFFGQGTRLTVV.